The rows below give T cell receptor beta chains drawn from one sample of a study of cytomegalovirus exposure and HLA in healthy donors. Sequencing was performed with immunoSEQ multiplex PCR; in TCRdb, only in-frame clones are kept and a portion is missing. The table lists 150,000 to 160,000 clones, less than 80% of them singletons. Sequenced input: PBMCs. These receptors originate from a man younger than 45 in good health and CMV-seronegative. CDR3s include the opening cysteine and the closing phenylalanine or tryptophan. D genes are given only for firm matches. Clone sizes are given selectively: once, few, many, or a class where the clone is expanded.

D	J	V	size	CDR3	DNA
NA	TRBJ2-1	TRBV14	NA	CASSEQDSSYNEQFF	TGTGCCAGCAGCGAACAGGATAGCTCCTACAATGAGCAGTTCTTC
TRBD1	TRBJ2-7	TRBV27	NA	CASTLAGTDTYEQYF	TGTGCCAGCACCCTCGCCGGGACAGATACCTACGAGCAGTACTTC
NA	TRBJ2-7	TRBV6-5	NA	CASSPPAGSEQYF	TGTGCCAGCAGTCCACCAGCAGGGTCCGAGCAGTACTTC
NA	TRBJ2-1	TRBV11-2	NA	CASSSRLGVYEQFF	TGTGCCAGCAGCTCCCGGTTAGGGGTATATGAGCAGTTCTTC
TRBD1	TRBJ2-7	TRBV27	few	CASRVGTGYAYEQYF	TGTGCCAGCAGGGTAGGGACAGGGTATGCCTACGAGCAGTACTTC
NA	TRBJ2-7	TRBV15	NA	CATSNRGGIVYEQYF	TGTGCCACCAGCAATCGGGGTGGTATTGTCTACGAGCAGTACTTC
TRBD1	TRBJ2-3	TRBV19	NA	CASSIETGGTDTQYF	TGTGCCAGTAGTATTGAGACAGGGGGCACAGATACGCAGTATTTT
TRBD1	TRBJ1-1	TRBV5-1	NA	CASSLLGQGTEAFF	TGCGCCAGCAGCTTGTTGGGACAGGGGACTGAAGCTTTCTTT
TRBD2	TRBJ2-5	TRBV7-8	NA	CASSLQRGGRETQYF	TGTGCCAGCAGCCTGCAGCGGGGGGGACGGGAGACCCAGTACTTC
NA	TRBJ1-1	TRBV5-4	once	CASSWGVGYTEAFF	TGTGCCAGCAGCTGGGGGGTGGGGTACACTGAAGCTTTCTTT
NA	TRBJ1-2	TRBV2	few	CASSEFNRAGYGYTF	TGTGCCAGCAGTGAGTTTAACAGGGCCGGCTATGGCTACACCTTC
NA	TRBJ1-1	TRBV5-1	NA	CASSLLGGEAEAFF	TGCGCCAGCAGCTTGTTGGGGGGAGAAGCTGAAGCTTTCTTT
TRBD2	TRBJ2-1	TRBV5-6	NA	CASSFGLAGGSNEQFF	TGTGCCAGCAGCTTTGGACTAGCGGGGGGGAGCAATGAGCAGTTCTTC
NA	TRBJ2-3	TRBV4-1	once	CASSQDRSGTSTDTQYF	TGCGCCAGCAGCCAAGATAGGAGCGGGACAAGCACAGATACGCAGTATTTT
NA	TRBJ1-2	TRBV7-2	few	CASSGGGNDRRYTF	TGTGCCAGCAGCGGGGGGGGCAATGATAGGCGCTACACCTTC
NA	TRBJ1-1	TRBV6-1	NA	CASHRGSGAEAFF	TGTGCCAGCCATCGGGGGTCGGGGGCTGAAGCTTTCTTT
TRBD1	TRBJ1-6	TRBV28	NA	CASSIQGRSNSPLHF	TGTGCCAGCAGCATACAGGGGCGGAGTAATTCACCCCTCCACTTT
TRBD1	TRBJ2-2	TRBV19	once	CASSTQGAHPGELFF	TGTGCCAGTAGTACACAGGGGGCGCACCCCGGGGAGCTGTTTTTT
NA	TRBJ2-1	TRBV7-9	NA	CASSPSPGGGEQFF	TGTGCCAGCAGCCCCAGCCCGGGGGGCGGTGAGCAGTTCTTC
TRBD2	TRBJ2-3	TRBV9	few	CASSVSAGSTDTQYF	TGTGCCAGCAGCGTATCAGCGGGGAGCACAGATACGCAGTATTTT
NA	TRBJ2-3	TRBV5-4	NA	CASSLVRDTQYF	TGTGCCAGCAGCTTGGTGAGAGATACGCAGTATTTT
NA	TRBJ2-1	TRBV7-6	NA	CASSPMNEQFF	TGTGCCAGCAGCCCAATGAATGAGCAGTTCTTC
TRBD1	TRBJ2-7	TRBV4-3	NA	CASSPRTGGYEQYF	TGCGCCAGCAGCCCCCGGACAGGGGGGTACGAGCAGTACTTC
NA	TRBJ1-3	TRBV7-9	NA	CASSPKLRVSGNTIYF	TGTGCCAGCAGTCCGAAGCTCCGTGTCTCTGGAAACACCATATATTTT
TRBD2	TRBJ2-5	TRBV5-4	once	CASSLASSGVLKTQYF	TGTGCCAGCAGCTTGGCCTCTAGCGGGGTCCTGAAGACCCAGTACTTC
TRBD2	TRBJ2-1	TRBV2	NA	CASRRGGVYEQFF	TGTGCCAGCAGGAGGGGAGGGGTCTATGAGCAGTTCTTC
NA	TRBJ2-7	TRBV19	NA	CASSTPGDEQYF	TGTGCCAGTAGTACCCCAGGCGACGAGCAGTACTTC
TRBD2	TRBJ2-5	TRBV25-1	NA	CASTPSGGETQYF	TGTGCCAGCACCCCCTCGGGAGGGGAGACCCAGTACTTC
NA	TRBJ1-2	TRBV4-2	once	CASSQAEGVYGYTF	TGTGCCAGCAGCCAAGCAGAGGGGGTCTATGGCTACACCTTC
TRBD1	TRBJ2-7	TRBV19	few	CASSMAGQGYEQYF	TGTGCCAGTAGTATGGCGGGACAGGGCTACGAGCAGTACTTC
TRBD1	TRBJ2-3	TRBV2	NA	CASSANRGNADTQYF	TGTGCCAGCAGTGCTAACAGGGGTAACGCAGATACGCAGTATTTT
TRBD2	TRBJ2-1	TRBV5-1	NA	CASRTGTRGYNEQFF	TGCGCCAGCCGGACCGGGACTAGAGGCTACAATGAGCAGTTCTTC
NA	TRBJ2-2	TRBV5-4	NA	CASSSGSGEELFF	TGTGCCAGCAGTTCGGGTAGCGGTGAGGAGCTGTTTTTT
NA	TRBJ1-1	TRBV15	few	CATSRERGDTEAFF	TGTGCCACCAGCAGAGAACGGGGGGACACTGAAGCTTTCTTT
NA	TRBJ1-1	TRBV18	NA	CASSPLLLIQGKTEAFF	TGTGCCAGCTCACCACTTTTATTGATACAGGGAAAAACTGAAGCTTTCTTT
NA	TRBJ2-1	TRBV5-1	NA	CASSLDSYNEQFF	TGCGCCAGCAGCTTGGACAGCTACAATGAGCAGTTCTTC
TRBD1	TRBJ1-2	TRBV7-9	NA	CATPGGNYGYTF	TGTGCCACCCCAGGGGGCAACTATGGCTACACCTTC